The 19 T cell receptor beta chains below all came from one sample that was sequenced in a study of molecular identifiers for immune sequencing clone quantification. TCRdb ran MiXCR on the PCR reads and lists one entry per CDR3 protein. Of about 630,000 distinct CDR3 sequences listed, roughly 27% were seen once; the top ten hold 0.7% to 0.95%. Sequenced: naive CD8+ T cells from blood, with Jurkat cell RNA spiked in. Subset reported: FACS-sorted CD8+CD4-CCR7+CD45RA+ naive T cells. The receptors were sampled from a human donor in good health. Some libraries in this study had Jurkat cell RNA spiked in.

V and J are TRBV6-5 and TRBJ2-1, with D maybe TRBD2 (5 bases). V shed 6 bases and J shed 5 bases, with 20 bases lying between them. This CDR3 is 16 amino acids long. CDR1 and CDR2 (germline): MNHEY, SVGAGI. The CDR3: CASSRAVGVANNEQFF. Written as DNA, the CDR3 is TGTGCCAGCAGCCGGGCCGTGGGAGTAGCAAACAATGAGCAGTTCTTC.

J is TRBJ1-5 and V is TRBV5-1; D possibly corresponds to TRBD1 (6 bases). This CDR3 is 15 amino acids long. The germline V gene has CDR1 SGHRS and CDR2 YFSETQ. V lost 3 bases, J lost 2 bases, and 12 bases lay in between. The CDR3 sequence is CASSSGEGGNQPQHF. The CDR3 DNA is TGCGCCAGCAGCTCGGGGGAGGGGGGCAATCAGCCCCAGCATTTT.

To note about this clonotype: This could be a read error, since a much larger clone is one nucleotide away. This rearrangement joins TRBV5-1 to TRBJ2-7, with unresolved D. V lost 3 bases and J lost 6, with 10 bases in between. Germline CDR1 is SGHRS and CDR2 is YFSETQ. The length of the CDR3 is 12 residues. The CDR3 spells CASSSDPPEQYF. The CDR3 bases are TGCGCCAGCAGCTCCGATCCCCCCGAGCAGTACTTC.

The sample holds many counts of this clonotype. The CDR3 DNA reads as TGTGCCACCTTGGACAGGCCAGATACGCAGTATTTT. Translation gives CATLDRPDTQYF. This sequence joins TRBV6-5 and TRBJ2-3; 7 positions agree with TRBD1. Germline assignment: CDR1 MNHEY and CDR2 SVGAGI. CDR3 length: 12 amino acids. Trimming cost V 10 bases and J 4 bases; bases outside gene matches: 5.

There are many counts of this clonotype. This chain joins TRBV5-1 and TRBJ2-3, with D tentatively TRBD1 (6 bases). Germline loops: CDR1 SGHRS, CDR2 YFSETQ. This CDR3 has 15 residues. The V and J ends lost 4 bases and 2 bases respectively, with 14 bases between them. The DNA for the CDR3 is TGCGCCAGCAGCCCCGGACAGTTCATCACAGATACGCAGTATTTT. Translated: CASSPGQFITDTQYF.

The gene calls are TRBV7-9 and TRBJ2-7; no firm D call. In germline, CDR1 is SEHNR, CDR2 FQNEAQ (reference sequence). Trimming cost V 6 bases and J 4 bases, with 10 bases left between them. The CDR3 spans 12 residues. In nucleotides, the CDR3 is TGTGCCAGCAGTCCGCAGGAATACGAGCAGTACTTC. This sequence encodes CASSPQEYEQYF.

This clonotype has at least ten counts. This chain joins TRBV4-3 and TRBJ1-1; TRBD1 agrees at 9 bases. Germline V CDR1 and CDR2: LGHNA, YSLEER. Unmatched junction bases numbered 13, after V lost 0 bases and J lost 8 bases. CDR3 length: 17 amino acids. The CDR3 loop reads CASSQDLLARTGEEAFF. CDR3 nucleotide sequence: TGCGCCAGCAGCCAAGATTTGTTAGCTCGGACAGGGGAAGAAGCTTTCTTT.

This clonotype was recorded many times. The J gene is TRBJ2-5, the V gene TRBV5-1, with 8 bases identical to TRBD2. Germline V gene data show CDR1 as SGHRS and CDR2 as YFSETQ. V shed 1 base, J shed 4 bases, and the junction held 6 bases outside the gene matches. The CDR3 extends over 15 amino acids. The CDR3 loop reads CASSLSLAGGETQYF. Here the CDR3 DNA reads TGCGCCAGCAGCTTGTCCCTAGCGGGCGGAGAGACCCAGTACTTC. Drawing the rest from reference TRBV5-1 and TRBJ2-5, the complete variable domain is KAGVTQTPRYLIKTRGQQVTLSCSPISGHRSVSWYQQTPGQGLQFLFEYFSETQRNKGNFPGRFSGRQFSNSRSEMNVSTLELGDSALYLCASSLSLAGGETQYFGPGTRLLVL.

In this sample, this clonotype turned up a few times. V usage is TRBV25-1 and J usage is TRBJ1-2; 7 bases fit TRBD1. The CDR3 consists of 14 residues. V was clipped by 3 bases and J by 4 bases; unmatched bases: 5. Germline V gene sequence: CDR1 MGHDK, CDR2 SYGVNS. In nucleotides, the CDR3 is TGTGCCAGCAGTGAGCCAGGGGGGATCTATGGCTACACCTTC. Translating gives CASSEPGGIYGYTF.

With respect to this clonotype: A clone one base away is much larger, so this may be a read error. The CDR3 loop reads CASCPSTRGSVSEQYF. The CDR3 region has the DNA TGTGCCAGCTGTCCAAGCACCCGAGGGAGTGTCAGCGAGCAGTACTTC. V usage is TRBV6-5 and J usage is TRBJ2-7, with D perhaps matching TRBD2 (5 bases). There are 16 residues in the CDR3. The V gene's germline CDR1 is MNHEY and CDR2 SVGAGI. V lost 8 bases and J 6 bases, leaving 26 bases between the germline ends.

About this clonotype itself: A read error is the likely source, as a far larger clone sits one nucleotide away. The rearrangement links TRBV27 to TRBJ2-1, with D uncertain. The CDR3 runs to 12 residues. Germline V gives CDR1 MNHEY, CDR2 SMNVEV (reference sequence). The CDR3 loop reads CDSSPGPNEQFF. The CDR3 DNA follows: TGTGACAGCAGTCCTGGACCGAATGAGCAGTTCTTC.

This clonotype was picked up many times. The rearrangement uses TRBV6-5 and TRBJ2-3, with TRBD1 identical over 7 bases. The CDR3 has 14 amino acids. With V trimmed by 5 bases and J by 4 bases, 6 bases remained unmatched. In germline, CDR1 is MNHEY, CDR2 SVGAGI. The CDR3, as DNA: TGTGCCAGCAGTCCCGACAGGGCAGCAGATACGCAGTATTTT. This encodes CASSPDRAADTQYF.

This clonotype was picked up many times. The chain combines TRBV7-9 with TRBJ1-1, with 7 bases fitting TRBD1. With 5 bases clipped from V and 11 bases from J, the junction kept 8 bases outside the gene matches. Germline assignment: CDR1 SEHNR and CDR2 FQNEAQ (reference sequence). The CDR3 totals 12 residues. In DNA, the CDR3 is TGTGCCAGCAGCCCGCCAGGGACAGCGGCTTTCTTT. Protein product: CASSPPGTAAFF. The entire variable domain, with the rest obtained from reference TRBV7-9 and TRBJ1-1, is as follows: DTGVSQNPRHKITKRGQNVTFRCDPISEHNRLYWYRQTLGQGPEFLTYFQNEAQLEKSRLLSDRFSAERPKGSFSTLEIQRTEQGDSAMYLCASSPPGTAAFFGQGTRLTVV.

This clonotype came up a few times. The chain has TRBV12-3 or TRBV12-4 and TRBJ2-5, with TRBD2 matching 14 bases. The CDR3 has 19 amino acids. V was pared by 5 bases and J by 7 bases, with 18 bases of the junction left unmatched. CDR3 nucleotide sequence: TGTGCCAGCAGTGACATCTCGAGACTAGCGGGGGGGCCTCTCGGGACCCAGTACTTC. Encoded protein: CASSDISRLAGGPLGTQYF.

This clonotype was seen a few times. The chain combines TRBV4-2 with TRBJ2-7; no reliable D call. V was cut by 3 bases and J by 1 base, with 13 bases left in between. Germline V gene sequence: CDR1 LGHNA, CDR2 YNFKEQ. The CDR3 spans 15 residues. CDR3 DNA: TGTGCCAGCAGCCACATGACCCAAAATTCCTACGAGCAGTACTTC. Protein sequence: CASSHMTQNSYEQYF.

V usage is TRBV4-3 and J usage is TRBJ2-1; TRBD2 matches at 11 bases. V shed 2 bases, J shed 0 bases, and the junction held 15 bases outside the gene matches. This CDR3 spans 21 amino acids. Germline V gene data show CDR1 as LGHNA and CDR2 as YSLEER. The CDR3 DNA reads TGCGCCAGCAGCCAACGGGGTGTTAGCGGGAGGGAGGGAAGCTCCTACAATGAGCAGTTCTTC. Protein: CASSQRGVSGREGSSYNEQFF.

This clonotype was found many times. The CDR3 DNA follows: TGTGCCAGCAGCCAGGGGGTCGAGCAGTACTTC. Translated, it gives CASSQGVEQYF. This chain uses TRBV4-2 with TRBJ2-7; D might be TRBD1 or TRBD2, each matching 5 bases. Trimming shortened V by 3 bases and J by 6 bases, and 6 bases separated the two germline ends. CDR1 is LGHNA and CDR2 is YNFKEQ in the germline V gene. This CDR3 contains 11 residues.

In the case of this clonotype: Relative to the germline gene, one junction end is altered; a read error may explain this. The chain recombines TRBV5-1 with TRBJ2-1; D might be TRBD1 (6 bases). The germline CDR1 and CDR2 sequences are SGHRS and YFSETQ. The CDR3 is 18 amino acids. The CDR3 DNA reads TGCGCCAGCAGCTTGGGAGGACAGCCTTACAGCTCCTGCAATGAGCAGTTCTTC. Translated, it gives CASSLGGQPYSSCNEQFF. Looking up the rest from reference TRBV5-1 and TRBJ2-1 gives the full variable domain: KAGVTQTPRYLIKTRGQQVTLSCSPISGHRSVSWYQQTPGQGLQFLFEYFSETQRNKGNFPGRFSGRQFSNSRSEMNVSTLELGDSALYLCASSLGGQPYSSCNEQFFGPGTRLTVL.

This clonotype was seen at least ten times. This rearrangement joins TRBV2 to TRBJ2-3; D gene unclear. This CDR3 has 13 amino acids. The ends were cut back, 7 bases at V and 9 bases at J, with 17 bases in the middle. CDR1 is SNHLY, CDR2 FYNNEI, per germline. CDR3 nucleotides: TGTGCCAGCATGGGCCCGCCTCGCTACACGCAGTATTTT. It yields the protein CASMGPPRYTQYF.